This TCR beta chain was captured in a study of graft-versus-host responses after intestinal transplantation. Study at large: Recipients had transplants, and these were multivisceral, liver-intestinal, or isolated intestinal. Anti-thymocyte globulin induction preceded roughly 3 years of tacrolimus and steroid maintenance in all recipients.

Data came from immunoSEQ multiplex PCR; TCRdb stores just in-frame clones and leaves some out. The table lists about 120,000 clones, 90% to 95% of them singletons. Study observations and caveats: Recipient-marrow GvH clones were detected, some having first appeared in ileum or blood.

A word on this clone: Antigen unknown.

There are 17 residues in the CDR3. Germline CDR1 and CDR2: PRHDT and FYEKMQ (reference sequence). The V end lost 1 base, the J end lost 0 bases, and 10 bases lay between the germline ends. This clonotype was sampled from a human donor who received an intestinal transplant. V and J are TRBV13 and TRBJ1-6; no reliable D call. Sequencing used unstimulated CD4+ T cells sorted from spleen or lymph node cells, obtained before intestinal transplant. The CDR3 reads CASSLVHEGSYNSPLHF. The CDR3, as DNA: TGTGCCAGCAGCTTAGTCCATGAAGGCTCCTATAATTCACCCCTCCACTTT.